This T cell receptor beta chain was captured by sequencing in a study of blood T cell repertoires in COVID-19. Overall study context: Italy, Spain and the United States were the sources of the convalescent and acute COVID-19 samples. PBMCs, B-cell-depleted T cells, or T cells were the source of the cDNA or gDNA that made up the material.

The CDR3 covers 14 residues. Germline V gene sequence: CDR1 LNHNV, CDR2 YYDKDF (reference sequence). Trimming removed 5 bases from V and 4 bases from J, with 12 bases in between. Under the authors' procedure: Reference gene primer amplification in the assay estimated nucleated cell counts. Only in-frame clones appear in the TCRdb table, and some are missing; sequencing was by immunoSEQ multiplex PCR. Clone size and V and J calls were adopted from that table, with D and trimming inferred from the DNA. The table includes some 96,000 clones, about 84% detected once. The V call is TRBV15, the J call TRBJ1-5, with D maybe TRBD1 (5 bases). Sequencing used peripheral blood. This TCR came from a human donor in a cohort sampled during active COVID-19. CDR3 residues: CATSGGKGNQPQHF. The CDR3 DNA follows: TGTGCCACCAGCGGGGGGAAGGGGAATCAGCCCCAGCATTTT.